The 14 T cell receptor beta chains below come from one sample, sequenced in a study of PD-1 blockade in classical Hodgkin lymphoma. Sequencing used immunoSEQ multiplex PCR; TCRdb keeps in-frame clones, though not all of them. This table has 45,000 or so clones, over 75% appearing once. Time point reported: cycle 4 day 1 (C4D1), after less than seven weeks of nivolumab. All trial patients relapsed after autologous stem cell transplantation. The source material was peripheral blood mononuclear cells (PBMCs), sampled before the fourth cycle of nivolumab. The receptors stem from a human donor with classical Hodgkin lymphoma.

The gene calls are TRBV5-1 and TRBJ1-2, with 10 bases aligning to TRBD1. The junction had 2 bases not matched to a gene; V was cut back by 5 bases and J by 4 bases. In germline, CDR1 is SGHRS, CDR2 YFSETQ. The CDR3 spans 13 residues. Written as DNA, the CDR3 is TGCGCCAGCAGGACAGGGGGCGGCTATGGCTACACCTTC. Residues: CASRTGGGYGYTF.

The DNA of the CDR3 is TGCGCCAGCAGCTTGGCTAGCGGGGGGGTTAGCTCCTACAATGAGCAGTTCTTC. The encoded protein is CASSLASGGVSSYNEQFF. The chain couples TRBV5-1 to TRBJ2-1, with 12 bases fitting TRBD2. CDR1 is SGHRS and CDR2 is YFSETQ in the germline V gene. The CDR3 has 18 residues. V gave up 0 bases and J gave up 0 bases; unmatched junction bases: 4.

The V and J genes are TRBV5-4 and TRBJ2-2; TRBD1 might be the D (5 bases). In germline, CDR1 is SGHNT, CDR2 YYREEE (reference sequence). The CDR3 is 16 amino acids. V was cut by 0 bases and J by 4 bases, with 13 bases left in between. This CDR3 is CASSLAFYGATGELFF. As DNA, the CDR3 is TGTGCCAGCAGCTTGGCCTTCTATGGGGCCACCGGGGAGCTGTTTTTT.

The V and J genes are TRBV9 and TRBJ1-1; the D is unclear. The germline V gene encodes CDR1 SGDLS and CDR2 YYNGEE. This CDR3 is 15 amino acids long. Trimming removed 3 bases from V and 5 bases from J, with 17 bases in between. The CDR3 region has the DNA TGTGCCAGCAGCGCCAATCCCAGCGTTTTGACTGAAGCTTTCTTT. Translated, it gives CASSANPSVLTEAFF.

The chain employs TRBV10-3 and TRBJ1-4; 7 bases agree with TRBD1. The CDR3 is 14 amino acids. V lost 8 bases to trimming and J lost 7 bases; unmatched junction nucleotides: 10. Germline V gene sequence: CDR1 ENHRY, CDR2 SYGVKD. CDR3 sequence: CAIARGRGSEKLFF. The CDR3, as DNA: TGTGCCATCGCCCGCGGCAGGGGGAGTGAAAAACTGTTTTTT.

The V call is TRBV9, the J call TRBJ2-3; 7 positions agree with TRBD1. The V gene's germline CDR1 is SGDLS and CDR2 YYNGEE. V was pared by 4 bases and J by 6 bases, with 11 bases of the junction left unmatched. The CDR3 is 15 residues long. Here the CDR3 reads CASSPRTGEEDTQYF. CDR3 nucleotides: TGTGCCAGCAGCCCCAGGACAGGTGAGGAGGATACGCAGTATTTT. The full variable domain, rest sourced from reference TRBV9 and TRBJ2-3, is DSGVTQTPKHLITATGQRVTLRCSPRSGDLSVYWYQQSLDQGLQFLIQYYNGEERAKGNILERFSAQQFPDLHSELNLSSLELGDSALYFCASSPRTGEEDTQYFGPGTRLTVL.

The V and J genes are TRBV4-2 and TRBJ2-6; no reliable D call. This CDR3 is built from 15 residues. V was clipped by 0 bases and J by 0 bases, with 3 bases between them. Germline values: CDR1 LGHNA, CDR2 YNFKEQ. CDR3 region: CASSQDLSGANVLTF. Here the CDR3 DNA reads TGTGCCAGCAGCCAAGATCTCTCTGGGGCCAACGTCCTGACTTTC.

CDR3 nucleotides: TGCGCCAGCAGCTCCCTCATCGGGCAGGGGGCGACTGAGGAAAGGGAGTACTTC. As protein: CASSSLIGQGATEEREYF. The gene calls are TRBV5-1 and TRBJ2-7, with 8 bases that match TRBD1. Germline V gene data show CDR1 as SGHRS and CDR2 as YFSETQ. The CDR3 loop spans 18 amino acids. After removal of 3 bases from V and 11 bases from J, the junction contained 25 bases not matched to a gene.

The V call is TRBV4-3, the J call TRBJ2-3; perhaps TRBD1 as D (5 bases). Germline CDR1 reads LGHNA; CDR2 reads YSLEER. V was shortened by 2 bases and J by 5 bases, with 5 bases between the two germline ends. This CDR3 has 12 amino acids. The CDR3 spells CASSQTGDTQYF. The DNA for the CDR3 is TGCGCCAGCAGCCAAACAGGAGATACGCAGTATTTT.

The chain couples TRBV7-2 to TRBJ2-1; TRBD2 matches at 10 bases. The V and J ends lost 6 bases and 7 bases, in that order; junction bases with no gene match: 15. Germline lookup yields CDR1 SGHTA and CDR2 FQGNSA. The CDR3 consists of 17 residues. CDR3 sequence reads: CASSRNVVAGGTNEQFF. The CDR3 coding sequence is TGTGCCAGCAGTCGTAACGTGGTAGCGGGGGGAACAAATGAGCAGTTCTTC.

The V gene is TRBV5-1, the J gene TRBJ2-5, with 8 positions matching TRBD1. CDR1 and CDR2 from the germline V gene are SGHRS and YFSETQ. Unmatched junction bases numbered 2, after V lost 2 bases and J lost 2 bases. There are 14 residues in the CDR3. The chain's CDR3 is CASSFGQGQETQYF. The DNA for the CDR3 is TGCGCCAGCAGCTTCGGACAGGGTCAAGAGACCCAGTACTTC. Full variable domain (rest looked up from reference TRBV5-1 and TRBJ2-5): KAGVTQTPRYLIKTRGQQVTLSCSPISGHRSVSWYQQTPGQGLQFLFEYFSETQRNKGNFPGRFSGRQFSNSRSEMNVSTLELGDSALYLCASSFGQGQETQYFGPGTRLLVL.

This chain uses TRBV19 with TRBJ1-1, with D tentatively TRBD1 (5 bases). V dropped 7 bases and J dropped 3 bases, with 15 bases sitting between them. This CDR3 is built from 14 residues. Germline values: CDR1 LNHDA, CDR2 SQIVND (reference sequence). The CDR3 loop is CASTARGWDTEAFF. Written as DNA, the CDR3 is TGTGCCAGTACGGCGCGGGGCTGGGACACTGAAGCTTTCTTT.

The chain is built from TRBV7-2 and TRBJ1-5; 8 nucleotides match TRBD1. The CDR3 runs to 16 residues. The germline CDR1 and CDR2 sequences are SGHTA and FQGNSA. The V and J ends lost 5 bases and 2 bases, in that order; junction bases with no gene match: 8. The CDR3, as DNA: TGTGCCAGCAGCCCTTGGACAGGGCGCGGCAATCAGCCCCAGCATTTT. It specifies CASSPWTGRGNQPQHF.

The chain couples TRBV11-3 to TRBJ2-5; D unclear. The CDR3 consists of 11 residues. Trimming removed 5 bases from V and 4 bases from J, with 5 bases in between. Per germline, CDR1 SGHNT and CDR2 YENEEA. This CDR3 reads CASSRLETQYF. Written as DNA, the CDR3 is TGTGCCAGCAGCCGGCTAGAGACCCAGTACTTC.